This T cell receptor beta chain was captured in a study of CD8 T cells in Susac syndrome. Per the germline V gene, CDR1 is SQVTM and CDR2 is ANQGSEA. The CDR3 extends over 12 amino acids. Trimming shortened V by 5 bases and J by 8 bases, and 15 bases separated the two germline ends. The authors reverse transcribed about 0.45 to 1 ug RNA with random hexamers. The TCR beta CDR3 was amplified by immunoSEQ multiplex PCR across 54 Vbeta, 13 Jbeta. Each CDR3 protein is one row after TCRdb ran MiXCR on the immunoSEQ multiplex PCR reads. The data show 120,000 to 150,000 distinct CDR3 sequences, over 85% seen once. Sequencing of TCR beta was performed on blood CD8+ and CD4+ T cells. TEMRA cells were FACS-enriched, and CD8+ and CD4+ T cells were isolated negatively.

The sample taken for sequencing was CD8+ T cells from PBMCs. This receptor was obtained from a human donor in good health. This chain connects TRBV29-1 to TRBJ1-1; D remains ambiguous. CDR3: CSVPWTATEAFF. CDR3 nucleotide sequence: TGCAGCGTTCCCTGGACCGCCACCGAAGCTTTCTTT.